The sequence of this T cell receptor (beta chain) was determined in a study of T cell responses to AZD1222 COVID-19 vaccine. Study overall: Second doses at about 4 or about 12 weeks were pooled. Regarding the study as a whole: Only a handful of AZD1222 recipients, more than five in all, had baseline seropositivity. There were mostly white British donors and more females than males, and clonal diversity was possibly underestimated.

About this clone: The target antigen is unknown.

Using immunoSEQ multiplex PCR, the repertoire was profiled, and TCRdb retains in-frame clones only, with some absent. This repertoire shows 130,000 to 150,000 clones, less than 95% found once; its top ten account for roughly 3.6%. The sequenced sample was peripheral blood, obtained on day 0 of AZD1222 vaccination. The sequence was obtained from an adult in good health.

The CDR3: CSVATILTYGYTF. The CDR3 DNA sequence: TGCAGCGTTGCTACTATACTAACCTATGGCTACACCTTC. V gene TRBV29-1 combines with J gene TRBJ1-2, with D hard to call. V gave up 4 bases and J gave up 4 bases, with 13 bases separating them. Germline V lookup: CDR1 SQVTM, CDR2 ANQGSEA. The CDR3 is 13 residues long.